These T cell receptor beta chains were read from a single sample in a study of T-cell reconstitution after alpha-beta-depleted transplantation in children. Each CDR3 protein gets one entry after TCRdb re-called the PCR reads with MiXCR. The table records more than 550,000 distinct CDR3 sequences, roughly 10% of them present only once. The specimen was PBMCs from the stem cell graft donor, collected from the stem cell graft. Every receptor here comes from a human donor who donated a stem cell graft to a child with acute myeloid leukemia. The CDR3 runs from the conserved cysteine through the conserved F or W. A D gene is named only where the DNA matches it firmly. Clone size, where shown, is once, few, many, or a class for clones that have expanded.

few	.	TRBJ2-2	TRBV25-1	CASTRVGGVNTGELFF	TGTGCCAGCACCAGGGTGGGGGGCGTCAACACCGGGGAGCTGTTTTTT
few	.	TRBJ2-5	TRBV12-3/TRBV12-4	CASSYQGKTQYF	TGTGCCAGCAGTTACCAGGGGAAGACCCAGTACTTC
few	.	TRBJ2-1	TRBV20-1	CSAYGDYNEQFF	TGCAGTGCGTATGGGGACTACAATGAGCAGTTCTTC
many	TRBD2	TRBJ2-1	TRBV4-3	CASSQTSGRPQFF	TGCGCCAGCAGCCAAACTAGCGGGAGGCCTCAGTTCTTC
few	.	TRBJ2-1	TRBV20-1	CSSEGSYNEQFF	TGCAGTTCAGAAGGGTCCTACAATGAGCAGTTCTTC
few	.	TRBJ2-5	TRBV30	CAWSVRGQETQYF	TGTGCCTGGAGTGTCCGAGGGCAAGAGACCCAGTACTTC
.	TRBD2	TRBJ2-5	TRBV2	CASLPGLAGLETQYF	TGTGCCAGCCTCCCGGGACTAGCGGGATTAGAGACCCAGTACTTC
few	.	TRBJ2-1	TRBV30	CAWSVQLRSQFF	TGTGCCTGGAGTGTACAGCTGCGGAGTCAGTTCTTC
many	TRBD2	TRBJ2-3	TRBV24-1	CATGGLAGSTDTQYF	TGTGCCACCGGAGGACTAGCGGGCAGCACAGATACGCAGTATTTT
many	.	TRBJ2-7	TRBV30	CAWSASSSYEQYF	TGTGCCTGGAGTGCGTCGAGCTCCTACGAGCAGTACTTC
.	.	TRBJ2-7	TRBV4-3	CASSQVGAGGGYEQYF	TGCGCCAGCAGCCAAGTCGGAGCGGGTGGGGGTTACGAGCAGTACTTC
.	.	TRBJ2-5	TRBV29-1	CSVSNQETQYF	TGCAGCGTTTCCAACCAAGAGACCCAGTACTTC
few	.	TRBJ1-2	TRBV29-1	CSVDPTALYGYTF	TGCAGCGTTGACCCGACAGCACTCTATGGCTACACCTTC
.	TRBD1	TRBJ2-3	TRBV7-8	CASSSGQHSTDTQYF	TGTGCCAGCAGCTCGGGACAGCATAGCACAGATACGCAGTATTTT
.	TRBD2	TRBJ2-7	TRBV9	CASSARTSGYYEQYF	TGTGCCAGCAGCGCCCGGACTAGCGGGTACTACGAGCAGTACTTC
many	.	TRBJ2-4	TRBV2	CASSQQTNKNIQYF	TGTGCCAGCAGCCAACAGACAAACAAAAACATTCAGTACTTC
many	.	TRBJ2-3	TRBV28	CASRPIPIRDTQYF	TGTGCCAGCAGACCCATCCCCATCCGGGATACGCAGTATTTT
.	.	TRBJ1-1	TRBV29-1	CSFRDTNTEAFF	TGCAGCTTCCGAGATACGAACACTGAAGCTTTCTTT